This TCR beta chain was captured in a study of blood T cell repertoires in COVID-19 (dated by TCRdb to 2018 to 2021). General notes on the study: Samples from collaborators originated in the United States, Italy and Spain and spanned both the acute and convalescent phases of COVID-19. Samples came from the ongoing ImmuneRACE study (first 160 participants) plus 1,254 subjects from 6 global collaborators. HLA class I and class II types, where available, came from metadata supplied by the sample provider rather than from assay-based typing. Deeply sampled blood TCRbeta repertoires from subjects exposed to, actively infected with, or recovered from COVID-19 were included in the dataset. A freely available public database, intended as a resource for researchers studying the immune response to SARS-CoV-2, is where the repertoires were released. Sample metadata almost always included a de-identified subject ID, COVID-19 status, age in years and sex. The material from the prospective study consisted of cDNA or gDNA derived from T cells, B-cell-depleted T cells, or PBMCs.

Each collaborating institution followed its own protocols to collect whole blood in K2EDTA tubes. Collaborator samples were shipped for TCRbeta analysis as frozen whole blood, isolated PBMCs, or DNA extracted from either sample type. Broad study findings and their caveats: Clinical and demographic metadata were provided uncurated, with the amount varying by source and participant.

TCRbeta CDR3 regions were amplified from genomic DNA using the immunoSEQ Assay, a bias-controlled multiplex PCR. In the authors' own workflow: Within the assay, amplification of reference gene primers was used to estimate how many nucleated cells each sample contained. To quantify the absolute abundance of each unique TCRbeta CDR3 rearrangement, sequence reads were collapsed and filtered. For each sample, productive Simpson clonality was calculated as the square root of Simpson's diversity index over productive rearrangements. What TCRdb holds here is the immuneACCESS table cut down to in-frame rearrangements. Part of the clones is not present; checked against another copy, under half of the missing clones reflect an unresolved V gene, and the others are unexplained. V and J calls plus clone size are reproduced from that table; the DNA served to infer D and trimming. The sample table records about 220,000 clones; approximately 81% of these occur just once. The ten largest clones capture 3.6% of the sample.

Notes on this clone: Its cognate antigen has yet to be identified. No base quality values were provided; no much bigger clone lies one nucleotide off.

The CDR3 holds 14 amino acids from the cysteine to the phenylalanine. Of the read, only the CDR3 DNA is kept; its 42 bases are in frame from base 1. CDR1 and CDR2, looked up from the germline V gene (reference sequence), are SGHNT and YYREEE. The V end gives up 1 base and the J end 4 bases, leaving 4 bases in the junction not matched to a gene. The receptor comes from a woman older than 75 with acute or convalescent COVID-19. This sequence uses TRBV5-4 and TRBJ1-2; 7 nucleotides in the junction match TRBD1. Sequences were obtained from peripheral blood. The DNA reads as follows: TGTGCCAGCAGCTTGCCGGGGACAGCCTATGGCTACACCTTC. This codes for CASSLPGTAYGYTF.